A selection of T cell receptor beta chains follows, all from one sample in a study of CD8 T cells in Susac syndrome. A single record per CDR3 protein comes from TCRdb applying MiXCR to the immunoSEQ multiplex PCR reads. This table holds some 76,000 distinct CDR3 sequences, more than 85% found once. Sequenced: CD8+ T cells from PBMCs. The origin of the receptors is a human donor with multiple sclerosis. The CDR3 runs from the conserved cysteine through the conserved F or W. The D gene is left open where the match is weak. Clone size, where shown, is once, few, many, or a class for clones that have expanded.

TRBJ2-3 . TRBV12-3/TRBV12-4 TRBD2 CASSPTSGGGLTDTQYF TGTGCCAGCAGCCCGACTAGCGGGGGGGGGCTCACAGATACGCAGTATTTT
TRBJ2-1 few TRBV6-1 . CASTDVYNEQFF TGTGCCAGTACGGACGTCTACAATGAGCAGTTCTTC
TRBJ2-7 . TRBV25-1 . CASSAGLAYEQYF TGTGCCAGCAGCGCAGGTCTCGCCTACGAGCAGTACTTC
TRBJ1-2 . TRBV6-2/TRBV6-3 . CASSYGADGYTF TGTGCCAGCAGTTATGGCGCAGATGGCTACACCTTC
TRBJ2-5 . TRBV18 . CASSLTGPPKQETQYF TGTGCCAGCTCACTAACGGGACCACCAAAACAAGAGACCCAGTACTTC
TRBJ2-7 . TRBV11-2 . CASSLGLTYEQYF TGTGCCAGCAGCTTGGGACTCACCTACGAGCAGTACTTC
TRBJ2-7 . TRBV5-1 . CASSQPGNSYEQYF TGCGCCAGCAGCCAACCGGGGAATAGTTACGAGCAGTACTTC
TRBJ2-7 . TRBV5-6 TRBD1 CASSLAGQGYYEQYF TGTGCCAGCAGCTTGGCCGGACAGGGCTACTACGAGCAGTACTTC
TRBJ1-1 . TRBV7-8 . CASSLDRDGNTEAFF TGTGCCAGCAGCTTAGACCGGGACGGGAACACTGAAGCTTTCTTT
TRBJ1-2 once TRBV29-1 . CSVDPGPQGYTF TGCAGCGTTGATCCAGGGCCCCAAGGCTACACCTTC
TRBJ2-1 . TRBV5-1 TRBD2 CASSTGLAGSYNEQFF TGCGCCAGCAGTACAGGGTTAGCGGGATCCTACAATGAGCAGTTCTTC
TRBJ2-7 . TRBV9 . CASSVESSYEQYF TGTGCCAGCAGCGTAGAATCTTCCTACGAGCAGTACTTC
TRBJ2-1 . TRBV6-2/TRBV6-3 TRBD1 CASRFSTGLNEQFF TGTGCCAGCAGATTTTCGACAGGGTTGAATGAGCAGTTCTTC
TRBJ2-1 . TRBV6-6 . CASSLADSSYNEQFF TGTGCCAGCAGTTTAGCGGACAGCTCCTACAATGAGCAGTTCTTC
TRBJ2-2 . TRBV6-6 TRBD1 CASSWTGLSGELFF TGTGCCAGCAGTTGGACAGGGTTATCCGGGGAGCTGTTTTTT
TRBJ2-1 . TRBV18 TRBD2 CASSASGSPSGDEQFF TGTGCCAGCTCAGCTAGCGGGAGTCCTTCTGGCGATGAGCAGTTCTTC
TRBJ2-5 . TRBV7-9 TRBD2 CASSLPRGGAETQYF TGTGCCAGCAGCTTACCGCGGGGGGGCGCGGAGACCCAGTACTTC
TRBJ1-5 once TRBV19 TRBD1 CASSIFTGEQPQHF TGTGCCAGTAGTATATTTACAGGGGAACAGCCCCAGCATTTT
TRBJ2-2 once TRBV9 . CASSAPGEAGELFF TGTGCCAGCAGCGCCCCAGGAGAGGCCGGGGAGCTGTTTTTT
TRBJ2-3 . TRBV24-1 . CATSVTPGDTQYF TGTGCCACCAGTGTGACTCCGGGAGATACGCAGTATTTT
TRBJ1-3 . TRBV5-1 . CASSLDGGSGNTIYF TGCGCCAGCAGCTTGGACGGCGGCTCTGGAAACACCATATATTTT
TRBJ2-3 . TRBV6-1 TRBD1 CASSEGPDRGSTDTQYF TGTGCCAGCAGTGAAGGCCCGGACAGGGGTAGCACAGATACGCAGTATTTT
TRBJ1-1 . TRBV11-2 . CASIETGHMNTEAFF TGTGCCAGCATCGAGACAGGACACATGAACACTGAAGCTTTCTTT
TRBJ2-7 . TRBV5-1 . CASSITPYEQYF TGCGCCAGCAGCATTACACCCTACGAGCAGTACTTC
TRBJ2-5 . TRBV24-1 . CATSSRESLETQYF TGTGCCACCAGTTCGCGGGAAAGTTTGGAGACCCAGTACTTC
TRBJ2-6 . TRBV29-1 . CSAEGGSGANVLTF TGCAGCGCTGAAGGGGGCTCTGGGGCCAACGTCCTGACTTTC
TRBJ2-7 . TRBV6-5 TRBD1 CASSLGTAISYEQYF TGTGCCAGCAGCCTGGGGACAGCAATTTCCTACGAGCAGTACTTC
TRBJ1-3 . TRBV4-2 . CASSQQWTDGNTIYF TGTGCCAGCAGCCAGCAGTGGACGGATGGAAACACCATATATTTT
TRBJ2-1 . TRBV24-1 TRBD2 CATSGGGDEQLF TGTGCCACCTCCGGGGGGGGCGATGAGCAGCTCTTC
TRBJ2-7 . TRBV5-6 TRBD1 CASSLGTGTSEQYF TGTGCCAGCAGTTTGGGGACAGGGACGAGCGAGCAGTACTTC
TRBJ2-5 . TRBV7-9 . CASSSQGGKTQYF TGTGCCAGCAGCTCACAGGGGGGGAAGACCCAGTACTTC
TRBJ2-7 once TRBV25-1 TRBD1 CASSEWTGVSYEQYF TGTGCCAGCAGTGAATGGACAGGGGTCTCCTACGAGCAGTACTTC